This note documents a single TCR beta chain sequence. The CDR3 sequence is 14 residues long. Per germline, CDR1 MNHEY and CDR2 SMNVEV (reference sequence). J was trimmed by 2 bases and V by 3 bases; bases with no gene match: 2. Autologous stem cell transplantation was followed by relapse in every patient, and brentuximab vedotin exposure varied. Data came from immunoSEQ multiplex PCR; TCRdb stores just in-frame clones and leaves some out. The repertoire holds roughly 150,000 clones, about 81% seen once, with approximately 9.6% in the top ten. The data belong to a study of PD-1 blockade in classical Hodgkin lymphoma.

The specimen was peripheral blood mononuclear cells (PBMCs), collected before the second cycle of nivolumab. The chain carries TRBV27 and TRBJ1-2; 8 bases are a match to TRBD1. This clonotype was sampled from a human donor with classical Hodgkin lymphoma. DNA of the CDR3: TGTGCCAGCAGTTTCGGGGACAGGAACTATGGCTACACCTTC. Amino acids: CASSFGDRNYGYTF.